A selection of T cell receptor beta chains follows, all from one sample in a study of T-cell reconstitution after alpha-beta-depleted transplantation in children. TCRdb re-derived calls from the PCR reads in MiXCR, one entry per CDR3 protein. This sample has about 280,000 distinct CDR3 sequences, with roughly 10% found just once. The sample in question was peripheral blood, obtained 180 days after TCRalphabeta/CD19-depleted stem cell transplant. These receptors came from a male patient aged 2-15 years who had a stem cell transplant for chronic granulomatous disease, so the T cells may come from the graft donor. CDR3s include the opening cysteine and the closing phenylalanine or tryptophan. D genes are given only for firm matches. Part of the rows lack a size; the others show once, few, many or a class for expanded clones.

many,TRBV9,TRBJ1-1,TRBD1,CASSAQGAKEAFF,TGTGCCAGCAGCGCACAGGGGGCCAAGGAAGCTTTCTTT
many,TRBV7-2,TRBJ2-2,.,CASSLALSNTGELFF,TGTGCCAGCAGCTTAGCTCTCTCCAACACCGGGGAGCTGTTTTTT
many,TRBV9,TRBJ2-1,.,CASSETVLSYNEQFF,TGTGCCAGCAGCGAGACAGTCCTTTCCTACAATGAGCAGTTCTTC
many,TRBV20-1,TRBJ2-4,TRBD2,CSASMPGLAGGIQYF,TGCAGTGCGTCGATGCCGGGACTAGCGGGGGGCATTCAGTACTTC
few,TRBV29-1,TRBJ1-3,TRBD1,CSVRDSFSGNTIYF,TGCAGCGTACGGGACAGCTTCTCTGGAAACACCATATATTTT
.,TRBV19,TRBJ1-2,.,CASSIEPRKLPGYTF,TGTGCCAGTAGTATAGAGCCGCGGAAATTGCCCGGCTACACCTTC
.,TRBV19,TRBJ2-3,.,CASSLRDSPTDTQYF,TGTGCCAGTAGTCTTCGGGACTCACCCACAGATACGCAGTATTTT
many,TRBV10-3,TRBJ2-1,.,CAILAHSYNEQFF,TGTGCCATCCTCGCCCACTCCTACAATGAGCAGTTCTTC
many,TRBV29-1,TRBJ2-7,TRBD2,CSVTSGGYEQYF,TGCAGCGTTACTAGCGGGGGCTACGAGCAGTACTTC
many,TRBV18,TRBJ2-7,.,CASSPQGHSTHRSYEQYF,TGTGCCAGCTCACCACAAGGACACTCAACACACCGAAGTTACGAGCAGTACTTC
.,TRBV15,TRBJ1-1,TRBD1,CATSRARQGTEAFF,TGTGCCACCAGCAGAGCCCGACAGGGGACTGAAGCTTTCTTT
many,TRBV6-5,TRBJ1-2,TRBD1,CASSYWDRGPYGYTF,TGTGCCAGCAGTTACTGGGACAGGGGGCCCTATGGCTACACCTTC
many,TRBV4-3,TRBJ2-2,TRBD2,CASSQGVAGGGAGELFF,TGCGCCAGCAGCCAGGGAGTAGCGGGAGGAGGCGCCGGGGAGCTGTTTTTT
many,TRBV14,TRBJ1-1,.,CASSPGPTEAFF,TGTGCCAGCAGCCCCGGGCCCACTGAAGCTTTCTTT
many,TRBV6-2/TRBV6-3,TRBJ2-6,.,CASSYSNPSLPNSGANVLTF,TGTGCCAGCAGTTACTCGAATCCCAGTCTACCCAACTCTGGGGCCAACGTCCTGACTTTC
many,TRBV5-1,TRBJ2-4,.,CASSSGGFNIQYF,TGCGCCAGCAGTAGCGGCGGGTTCAACATTCAGTACTTC